The clone carrying this T cell receptor beta chain came up many times. Its cognate antigen is unknown. The data derive from a study of T cells in Graves' hyperthyroidism and ophthalmopathy. Study-level background: Peripheral blood collection took place at initial diagnosis, before any treatment. General study points: The model predicted ophthalmopathy a median roughly 6.5 months before onset.

CDR1 and CDR2 (germline): SGHAT, FQNNGV. CDR3 length: 15 amino acids. V lost 5 bases, J lost 4 bases, and 7 bases stayed unmatched. Amplified regions were TCR beta CDR3 sequences from RNA transcripts. The HTBI primer set served for first-round RT-PCR of the TCR CDR3. Using its own MiXCR run on the multiplex PCR reads, TCRdb lists one record per CDR3 protein. The sample has roughly 630,000 distinct CDR3 sequences, 15% to 18% seen once. Diagnosis of hyperthyroidism was new in patients aged 18 to 65, and its duration was under 2 months. Fresh 10 ml peripheral blood yielded PBMCs. The rearrangement uses TRBV11-2 and TRBJ1-2; the match to TRBD1 covers 10 bases. This TCR came from a woman in her twenties or thirties with Graves' hyperthyroidism. The material sequenced was blood. CDR3 residues: CASSARDRGAYGYTF. Written as DNA, the CDR3 is TGTGCCAGCAGCGCCCGGGACAGGGGCGCCTATGGCTACACCTTC.